These 2 T cell receptor beta chains were sequenced from one sample in a study of shared clonotypes between healthy human individuals. Generated by immunoSEQ multiplex PCR, the TCRdb table keeps only in-frame clones and is missing some. The table includes around 510,000 clones, 90% to 96% detected once. The source material was naive CD4+ T cells sorted from blood. Subset given: CD45RA+ positively selected. Source of these receptors: a woman younger than 45 in good health.

The chain couples TRBV5-1 to TRBJ2-7; 13 nucleotides agree with TRBD2. CDR1 SGHRS and CDR2 YFSETQ come from the germline V gene. Trimming removed 4 bases from V and 4 bases from J; junction bases left unmatched: 8. The CDR3 is 16 amino acids. The CDR3 protein is CASSAGEGLAGYEQYF. The DNA of the CDR3 is TGCGCCAGCAGCGCCGGGGAGGGACTAGCGGGATACGAGCAGTACTTC.

This clone has just one count. The rearrangement joins TRBV6-1 to TRBJ2-5; D unresolved. CDR1 is MNHNS and CDR2 is SASEGT in the germline V gene. The CDR3 is 14 residues long. V was trimmed by 1 base and J by 3 bases, leaving 9 bases between them. The CDR3 DNA is TGTGCCAGCAGTGAAGGGTCGGCCGAAGAGACCCAGTACTTC. This encodes CASSEGSAEETQYF.